The next 19 T cell receptor beta chains were all read from a single sample in a study of T cell responses to AZD1222 COVID-19 vaccine. Here immunoSEQ multiplex PCR was the method, and the copy in TCRdb shows in-frame clones only, minus some. The sample lists more than 120,000 clones, roughly 88% occurring once. This sample comprised peripheral blood, obtained 28 days after the second dose of the MenACWY control vaccine. The receptors come from an adult who received the MenACWY meningococcal vaccine as a control.

The J gene is TRBJ1-2, the V gene TRBV21-1; the table's D call of TRBD1 was not tested on the DNA. TRBV21-1 counts as a pseudogene. The CDR3 loop spans 17 amino acids. The CDR3 sequence is CASSSALKMGQHYGYTF. The CDR3 nucleotides are TGTGCCAGCAGCTCCGCCCTAAAAATGGGACAGCACTATGGCTACACCTTC.

The genes are TRBV12-3 or TRBV12-4 and TRBJ1-3; D unresolved. The CDR3 runs 13 residues. Trimming removed 8 bases from V and 4 bases from J, with 12 bases in between. This CDR3 is CASQRERGNTIYF. Here the CDR3 DNA reads TGTGCCAGCCAAAGGGAGAGGGGAAACACCATATATTTT.

V usage is TRBV2 and J usage is TRBJ2-2; TRBD1 might be the D (5 bases). Germline loops: CDR1 SNHLY, CDR2 FYNNEI. This CDR3 spans 15 amino acids. Trimming removed 6 bases from V and 2 bases from J, with 13 bases in between. The CDR3 protein is CASRRATVNTGELFF. The CDR3 nucleotides read TGTGCCAGCAGAAGAGCGACAGTCAACACCGGGGAGCTGTTTTTT.

V gene TRBV29-1 combines with J gene TRBJ1-1; D unclear. Germline CDR1 and CDR2: SQVTM and ANQGSEA. This CDR3 has 13 residues. Trimming shortened V by 6 bases and J by 1 base, and 12 bases separated the two germline ends. The CDR3 bases are TGCAGCGTGTCCCCCGCAGGGAACACTGAAGCTTTCTTT. This sequence encodes CSVSPAGNTEAFF.

V usage is TRBV19 and J usage is TRBJ1-1; 11 bases map to TRBD1. The CDR3 is 14 amino acids. V trimming: 2 bases; J trimming: 10 bases; junction bases outside the gene matches: 6. Germline CDR1 reads LNHDA; CDR2 reads SQIVND (reference sequence). The CDR3: CASSIFGGQGAAFF. The CDR3 coding sequence is TGTGCCAGTAGTATATTTGGCGGACAGGGGGCAGCTTTCTTT.

The rearrangement joins TRBV6-5 to TRBJ1-1, with D possibly TRBD1 on 6 matching bases. The V end was cut by 6 bases, the J end by 8 bases, with 13 bases between. Germline loops: CDR1 MNHEY, CDR2 SVGAGI. CDR3 length: 12 amino acids. The CDR3 bases are TGTGCCAGCAGGACTGCCCAGGGGGAAGCTTTCTTT. Amino acid sequence: CASRTAQGEAFF.

The chain couples TRBV28 to TRBJ2-3; D might be TRBD1 (5 bases). The CDR3 contains 14 residues. Trimming removed 5 bases from V and 4 bases from J, with 13 bases in between. CDR1 is MDHEN and CDR2 is SYDVKM in the germline V gene. The CDR3 is CASSAQGGADTQYF. The CDR3 region has the DNA TGTGCCAGCAGTGCTCAGGGTGGGGCAGATACGCAGTATTTT. The whole variable domain, remainder taken from reference TRBV28 and TRBJ2-3, is DVKVTQSSRYLVKRTGEKVFLECVQDMDHENMFWYRQDPGLGLRLIYFSYDVKMKEKGDIPEGYSVSREKKERFSLILESASTNQTSMYLCASSAQGGADTQYFGPGTRLTVL.

This rearrangement joins TRBV19 to TRBJ2-3; D gene uncertain. The CDR3 covers 11 residues. The V and J ends lost 3 bases and 4 bases respectively, with 2 bases between them. CDR1 is LNHDA and CDR2 is SQIVND in the germline V gene (reference sequence). The CDR3 DNA sequence: TGTGCCAGTAGTATGCCAGATACGCAGTATTTT. Translation: CASSMPDTQYF.

The chain carries TRBV5-1 and TRBJ1-2; 7 bases align to TRBD1. V lost 2 bases, J lost 3 bases, and 4 bases stayed unmatched. The CDR3 is 14 amino acids. Germline CDR1 SGHRS, CDR2 YFSETQ. This CDR3 is CASSFGDRDYGYTF. The CDR3 bases are TGCGCCAGCAGCTTTGGGGACAGAGACTATGGCTACACCTTC.

The chain recombines TRBV7-9 with TRBJ2-2, with D tentatively TRBD1 or TRBD2 (5 bases each). The CDR3 runs to 16 residues. CDR1 and CDR2 (germline): SEHNR, FQNEAQ (reference sequence). With 3 bases removed from V and 2 bases from J, the gap between germline ends came to 13 bases. The CDR3: CASSLSGRGNTGELFF. The CDR3 DNA reads TGTGCCAGCAGCTTGTCAGGGAGAGGAAACACCGGGGAGCTGTTTTTT.

This rearrangement joins TRBV4-3 to TRBJ2-7; D may be TRBD1 or TRBD2 (5 bases each). The CDR3 length is 15 residues. Trimming shortened V by 4 bases and J by 1 base, and 14 bases separated the two germline ends. CDR1 LGHNA and CDR2 YSLEER come from the germline V gene. The CDR3 protein is CASSPGTDESYEQYF. CDR3 nucleotide sequence: TGCGCCAGCAGCCCAGGGACCGATGAATCCTACGAGCAGTACTTC.

The chain is built from TRBV7-2 and TRBJ2-7; 9 bases line up with TRBD2. Germline loops: CDR1 SGHTA, CDR2 FQGNSA. This CDR3 is 15 amino acids long. Trimming cost V 1 base and J 5 bases; bases outside gene matches: 6. DNA for the CDR3: TGTGCCAGCAGCTTAGATTTAGCGGGAGCCCACGAGCAGTACTTC. Translation: CASSLDLAGAHEQYF.

V is TRBV7-2 and J is TRBJ2-4; 7 nucleotides align to TRBD1. The CDR3 is 16 residues long. From germline, CDR1 is SGHTA and CDR2 FQGNSA. With 2 bases clipped from V and 0 bases from J, the junction kept 4 bases outside the gene matches. As DNA, the CDR3 is TGTGCCAGCAGCTTAATGACAGGGTTAGCCAAAAACATTCAGTACTTC. This translates into CASSLMTGLAKNIQYF.

The CDR3 reads CASSKNRLGNQPQHF. The DNA of the CDR3 is TGTGCCAGCAGCAAGAATCGCCTTGGCAATCAGCCCCAGCATTTT. This chain connects TRBV21-1 to TRBJ1-5. TRBV21-1 counts as a pseudogene. The CDR3 covers 15 residues.

The rearrangement joins TRBV5-1 to TRBJ1-4; no clear D gene. V was pared by 2 bases and J by 0 bases, with 5 bases between. Germline-derived CDR1 and CDR2 are SGHRS and YFSETQ. CDR3 size: 14 residues. The DNA for the CDR3 is TGCGCCAGCAGCTTATCTACAACTAATGAAAAACTGTTTTTT. It specifies CASSLSTTNEKLFF.

V usage is TRBV25-1 and J usage is TRBJ1-1; 7 bases align to TRBD1. V lost 4 bases and J lost 5; bases outside the gene matches: 7. Germline V lookup: CDR1 MGHDK, CDR2 SYGVNS. The CDR3 is 14 residues long. The CDR3 loop reads CASSVTGWRTEAFF. The DNA of the CDR3 is TGTGCCAGCAGTGTGACAGGGTGGCGGACTGAAGCTTTCTTT.

This sequence joins TRBV19 and TRBJ1-2; the D is unclear. The V gene's germline CDR1 is LNHDA and CDR2 SQIVND (reference sequence). The CDR3 contains 14 residues. Trimming shortened V by 1 base and J by 8 bases, and 14 bases separated the two germline ends. CDR3 residues: CASSIGVPGKGYTF. CDR3 sequence (DNA): TGTGCCAGTAGTATAGGGGTACCGGGAAAGGGCTACACCTTC.

The chain employs TRBV7-8 and TRBJ2-7; 7 bases are shared with TRBD2. The germline gives CDR1 SGHVS, CDR2 FQNEAQ. The CDR3 sequence is 13 residues long. With V trimmed by 8 bases and J by 4 bases, 8 bases remained unmatched. CDR3 bases: TGTGCCAGCGCCAAGGGGAGGGCATACGAGCAGTACTTC. Its protein is CASAKGRAYEQYF.

This chain links TRBV4-2 with TRBJ1-5, with unresolved D. V shed 2 bases and J shed 6 bases, with 14 bases lying between them. The germline CDR1 and CDR2 sequences are LGHNA and YNFKEQ. The CDR3 has 15 amino acids. The CDR3 DNA follows: TGTGCCAGCAGCCAATTAACAGAGGTAGGTCAGCCCCAGCATTTT. This gives the protein CASSQLTEVGQPQHF.